A selection of T cell receptor beta chains follows, all from one sample in a study of cytomegalovirus exposure and HLA in healthy donors. TCRdb keeps only in-frame clones here, not all; method: immunoSEQ multiplex PCR. Its listing shows fewer than 45,000 clones. Sequencing was carried out using PBMCs. These receptors all stem from a woman aged 25 to 39 in good health and CMV-seronegative. Each CDR3 is given with its conserved first and last residue. The order of the fields is D gene, J gene, V gene, CDR3 protein, CDR3 DNA. The D gene is left open where the match is weak.

>TRBD2|TRBJ2-3|TRBV13
CATGLAGTDTQYF
TGTGCCACCGGACTAGCGGGGACAGATACGCAGTATTTT
>-|TRBJ1-2|TRBV5-4
CASSLESRFRGYTF
TGTGCCAGCAGCTTGGAAAGCCGGTTTAGAGGCTACACCTTC
>TRBD2|TRBJ2-7|TRBV28
CASMWTSGDLSYEQYF
TGTGCCAGCATGTGGACTAGCGGAGACCTTTCCTACGAGCAGTACTTC
>-|TRBJ2-7|TRBV6-6
CASSYPTSTDEQYF
TGTGCCAGCAGTTACCCTACTTCTACGGACGAGCAGTACTTC
>TRBD1|TRBJ1-1|TRBV2
CASQQGPNTEAFF
TGTGCCAGCCAACAGGGGCCGAACACTGAAGCTTTCTTT
>-|TRBJ2-1|TRBV28
CASSWGVEQFF
TGTGCCAGCAGTTGGGGCGTCGAGCAGTTCTTC
>TRBD2|TRBJ2-7|TRBV4-2
CASSQTVRTSGTYEQYF
TGTGCCAGCAGCCAGACCGTAAGGACTAGCGGAACCTACGAGCAGTACTTC
>TRBD2|TRBJ2-7|TRBV6-5
CASSPGTSGIYEQYF
TGTGCCAGCAGCCCCGGGACTAGCGGGATCTACGAGCAGTACTTC
>TRBD2|TRBJ2-7|TRBV30
CAWKPGLAIEQYF
TGTGCCTGGAAACCGGGACTAGCTATCGAGCAGTACTTC
>-|TRBJ2-7|TRBV14
CASSQEAGYPAYEQYF
TGTGCCAGCAGCCAAGAGGCAGGATATCCAGCCTACGAGCAGTACTTC
>TRBD2|TRBJ2-7|TRBV30
CAWSASWTSGIISEQYF
TGTGCCTGGAGCGCGTCCTGGACTAGCGGGATCATAAGCGAGCAGTACTTC
>TRBD2|TRBJ2-7|TRBV18
CASSQSGRASWEQYF
TGTGCCAGCTCACAAAGCGGGAGGGCCTCGTGGGAGCAGTACTTC
>-|TRBJ1-1|TRBV6-1
CASRQTDQNTEAFF
TGTGCCAGCAGACAGACAGATCAGAACACTGAAGCTTTCTTT
>-|TRBJ2-7|TRBV4-1
CASSQTRQVSEQYF
TGCGCCAGCAGCCAAACTCGACAGGTGTCCGAGCAGTACTTC